This T cell receptor (beta chain) stems from a study of immune characteristics of hereditary and idiopathic chronic pancreatitis. Study-level background: Local immune cells and TCRbeta repertoires in the pancreas were profiled in this study for hereditary and idiopathic chronic pancreatitis, with control organ donor pancreases used for comparison. TCRbeta sequencing included 4 or 5 control pancreases, roughly seven pancreases with hereditary chronic pancreatitis and 6 pancreases with idiopathic chronic pancreatitis. The gDNA-based approach was selected because the approach required minimal in vitro experimental manipulation of T cells infiltrating the pancreas.

The germline ends are 3 bases apart after V is trimmed by 1 base and J by 5 bases. The CDR3 covers 12 residues, taking in both the cysteine and the phenylalanine. Only the CDR3 region is kept as DNA, spanning 36 bases read in frame from base 1. Per the germline V gene (reference sequence), SEHNR is the CDR1 and FQNEAQ is the CDR2. Pancreas tissue with chronic pancreatitis was obtained from patients having total pancreatectomy with islet autotransplantation (TPIAT). No known history of diabetes was present in the included chronic pancreatitis patients. Genomic DNA was extracted directly from bulk pancreas tissue, without T cell sorting, for TCRbeta sequencing. Idiopathic chronic pancreatitis patients had no particular identified cause of disease. Pancreas tissues were collected consecutively from patients and organ donors at two US centers. Beyond this particular receptor, the publication reports: Compared with controls, TCRbeta repertoire diversity was significantly higher and clonality was lower in both chronic pancreatitis groups. Among about a dozen chronic pancreatitis patients, the number of productive TCR rearrangements showed a positive correlation with disease severity scores. Chronic pancreatitis caused by alcohol use was excluded from the study. Because patient tissue could only be obtained at the time of TPIAT, differences in disease duration may have influenced the immune findings. Vbeta-Jbeta gene family usage, including TRBV10, TRBV19, TRBV23 and TRBV5, differed between hereditary and idiopathic chronic pancreatitis.

A note on this clone: Its antigen is not yet known. Base qualities are not recorded, but no much larger clone differs from it by a single base.

Preparation of the library involved the immunoSEQ multiplex PCR assay. From pancreatic genomic DNA, the TCRbeta CDR3 region and adjacent sequences were amplified and sequenced. Concerning the study's data processing: Repertoire diversity was measured as a mean normalized Shannon-Wiener index, alongside productive clonality and productive rearrangement counts. Control and chronic pancreatitis repertoire metrics were compared with the nonparametric Mann-Whitney U test. A clonotype counted as shared when its CDR3beta sequence had identical amino acid composition and length across subjects. Imported from immuneACCESS, the table was reduced by TCRdb to in-frame sequences with V and J called. These copies leave out some clones; in studies compared against another copy, an unresolved V gene accounts for under half, and the cause of the remainder is not known. That table supplies the V and J calls and clone size; D and trimming were determined from the DNA. The sample contains approximately 9,400 clones, roughly 80% of them found a single time. The ten most abundant clones make up approximately 15% of the sample.

Sequencing was carried out using pancreas tissue with idiopathic chronic pancreatitis. Read against the paper, the sample's cell subset or site label means: chronic pancreatitis without an identified cause. The receptor was isolated from a human donor with chronic pancreatitis. The chain uses TRBV7-9 and TRBJ1-5, with the identity of the D gene unclear. The DNA sequence follows: TGTGCCAGCAGCTTAGAAGATCAGCCCCAGCATTTT. It codes for CASSLEDQPQHF.